The 9 T cell receptor beta chains below come from one sample, sequenced in a study of cytomegalovirus exposure and HLA in healthy donors. Primers: 60 Vbeta forward and 13 Jbeta reverse. Assay: immunoSEQ multiplex PCR; the TCRdb copy retains only in-frame clones and omits some. The data hold around 150,000 clones, with 80% observed a single time. Source material: PBMCs. Receptor source: a male donor in good health and CMV-seronegative.

The gene calls are TRBV4-3 and TRBJ1-2, with 9 bases fitting TRBD1. The germline CDR1 and CDR2 sequences are LGHNA and YSLEER. The CDR3 is made up of 14 amino acids. V trimming: 0 bases; J trimming: 6 bases; junction bases outside the gene matches: 2. The CDR3 region has the DNA TGCGCCAGCAGCCAAGATGGGACAGGGAATGGCTACACCTTC. Protein sequence: CASSQDGTGNGYTF.

This clone was found a few times. The rearrangement uses TRBV19 and TRBJ1-1; no definite D call. Trimming removed 4 bases at V and 0 bases at J, with 9 bases between. The CDR3 loop spans 14 amino acids. Germline CDR1 LNHDA, CDR2 SQIVND (reference sequence). This chain's CDR3 is CASSKELMNTEAFF. CDR3 nucleotides: TGTGCCAGTAGTAAGGAGCTTATGAACACTGAAGCTTTCTTT.

The chain carries TRBV4-1 and TRBJ1-1; the D is unclear. This CDR3 is built from 15 residues. Germline V lookup: CDR1 MGHRA, CDR2 YSYEKL. The V gene lost 3 bases and the J gene lost 3 bases, with 14 bases spanning the gap. CDR3 protein: CASSQAIDSHTEAFF. In nucleotides, the CDR3 is TGCGCCAGCAGCCAGGCCATAGACTCCCACACTGAAGCTTTCTTT.

The V gene is TRBV7-6, the J gene TRBJ2-5; 8 positions match TRBD1. This CDR3 contains 15 residues. After removal of 2 bases from V and 1 base from J, the junction contained 3 bases not matched to a gene. Germline V gene data show CDR1 as SGHVS and CDR2 as FNYEAQ. CDR3 protein: CASSLTGGTQETQYF. CDR3 DNA sequence: TGTGCCAGCAGCTTAACAGGGGGGACCCAAGAGACCCAGTACTTC.

This clone was found once. The CDR3 region is CASSRSGVNTGELFF. CDR3 nucleotide sequence: TGTGCCAGCAGCCGGAGCGGGGTTAACACCGGGGAGCTGTTTTTT. The chain recombines TRBV7-2 with TRBJ2-2; 7 nucleotides agree with TRBD2. The CDR3 has 15 amino acids. Germline CDR1 and CDR2: SGHTA and FQGNSA. Losses at the gene ends were 5 bases for V and 2 bases for J; bases not matched to a gene: 5. Full variable domain (missing parts from reference TRBV7-2 and TRBJ2-2): GAGVSQSPSNKVTEKGKDVELRCDPISGHTALYWYRQSLGQGLEFLIYFQGNSAPDKSGLPSDRFSAERTGGSVSTLTIQRTQQEDSAVYLCASSRSGVNTGELFFGEGSRLTVL.

The rearrangement joins TRBV7-9 to TRBJ1-1; no clear D gene. The CDR3 spans 12 residues. The germline gives CDR1 SEHNR, CDR2 FQNEAQ (reference sequence). The V end was cut by 10 bases, the J end by 0 bases, with 9 bases between. The CDR3 DNA follows: TGTGCCACCCGGGAAGTGAACACTGAAGCTTTCTTT. Protein sequence: CATREVNTEAFF.

V is TRBV9 and J is TRBJ2-7, with TRBD2 matching over 7 bases. J was trimmed by 5 bases and V by 10 bases; bases with no gene match: 12. The CDR3 has 13 residues. The germline V gene encodes CDR1 SGDLS and CDR2 YYNGEE. This CDR3 is CAPSSGKEHEQYF. CDR3 coding DNA: TGTGCCCCCAGCAGCGGGAAAGAGCACGAGCAGTACTTC.

In its sample, this clone was seen once. This chain joins TRBV5-4 and TRBJ2-5, with D tentatively TRBD1 (6 bases). CDR3 length: 13 amino acids. CDR1 and CDR2 from the germline V gene are SGHNT and YYREEE (reference sequence). V was clipped by 4 bases and J by 4 bases, with 11 bases between them. The CDR3 loop is CASSIQGGETQYF. CDR3 nucleotide sequence: TGTGCCAGCAGCATACAGGGTGGAGAGACCCAGTACTTC.

The chain carries TRBV14 and TRBJ2-5; D is unclear. V was trimmed by 2 bases and J by 11 bases, leaving 15 bases between them. CDR1 and CDR2 (germline): SGHDN, FVKESK. The CDR3 runs to 13 residues. For the CDR3, the DNA is TGTGCCAGCAGCCAATCCTTCATTTCTAAGCAGTACTTC. Amino acid sequence: CASSQSFISKQYF. The full variable domain, its missing parts supplied by reference TRBV14 and TRBJ2-5, is EAGVTQFPSHSVIEKGQTVTLRCDPISGHDNLYWYRRVMGKEIKFLLHFVKESKQDESGMPNNRFLAERTGGTYSTLKVQPAELEDSGVYFCASSQSFISKQYFGPGTRLLVL.